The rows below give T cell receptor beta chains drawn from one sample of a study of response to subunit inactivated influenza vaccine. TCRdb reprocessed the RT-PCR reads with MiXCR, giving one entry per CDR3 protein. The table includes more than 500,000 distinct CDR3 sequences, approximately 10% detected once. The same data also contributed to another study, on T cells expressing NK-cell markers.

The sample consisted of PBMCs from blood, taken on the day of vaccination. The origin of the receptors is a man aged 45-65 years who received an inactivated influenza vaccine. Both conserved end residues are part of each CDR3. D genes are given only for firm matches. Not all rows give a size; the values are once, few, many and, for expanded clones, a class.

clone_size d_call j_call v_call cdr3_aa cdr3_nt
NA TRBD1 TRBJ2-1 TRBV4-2 CASSQAGTGGATYNEQFF TGTGCCAGCAGCCAAGCTGGGACAGGGGGAGCAACCTACAATGAGCAGTTCTTC
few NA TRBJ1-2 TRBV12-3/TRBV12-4 CASRPGVGYGYTF TGTGCCAGCAGACCAGGGGTGGGGTATGGCTACACCTTC
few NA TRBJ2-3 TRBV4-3 CASSQEGAHTDTQYF TGCGCCAGCAGCCAAGAAGGGGCCCACACAGATACGCAGTATTTT
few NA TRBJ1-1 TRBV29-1 CSVGTELNTEAFF TGCAGCGTTGGGACAGAATTGAACACTGAAGCTTTCTTT
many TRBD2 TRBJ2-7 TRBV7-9 CASSFSGSSDEQYF TGTGCCAGCAGCTTTAGCGGGAGTAGCGACGAGCAGTACTTC
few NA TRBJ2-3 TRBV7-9 CASRPMRWGATDTQYF TGTGCCAGCAGGCCGATGAGGTGGGGGGCCACAGATACGCAGTATTTT
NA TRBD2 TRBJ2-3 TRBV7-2 CASSLGFGGGARDTQYF TGTGCCAGCAGCTTAGGGTTCGGCGGGGGGGCTAGAGATACGCAGTATTTT
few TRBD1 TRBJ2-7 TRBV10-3 CAIRPDRGRYEQYF TGTGCCATCAGGCCGGACAGGGGGAGGTACGAGCAGTACTTC
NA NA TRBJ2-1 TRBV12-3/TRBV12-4 CASSLLSPAYNEQFF TGTGCCAGCAGTTTACTCAGCCCTGCCTACAATGAGCAGTTCTTC
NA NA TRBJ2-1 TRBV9 CASSVVGGSYNEQFF TGTGCCAGCAGCGTAGTTGGGGGCTCCTACAATGAGCAGTTCTTC
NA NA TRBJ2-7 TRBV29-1 CSVRGYRSYEQYF TGCAGCGTTCGTGGCTACAGGAGCTACGAGCAGTACTTC
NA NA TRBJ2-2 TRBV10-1 CASSDTAYTGELFF TGCGCCAGCAGTGATACCGCCTACACCGGGGAGCTGTTTTTT
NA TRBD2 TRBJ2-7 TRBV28 CASSDPGLAGEQYF TGTGCCAGCAGTGACCCGGGACTAGCTGGGGAGCAGTACTTC
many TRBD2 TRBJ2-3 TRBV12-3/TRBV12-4 CASSVLAGSTDTQYF TGTGCCAGCAGTGTACTAGCGGGGAGCACAGATACGCAGTATTTT
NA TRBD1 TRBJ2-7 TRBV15 CATSGDRGPYEQYF TGTGCCACCAGCGGTGACAGGGGCCCCTACGAGCAGTACTTC
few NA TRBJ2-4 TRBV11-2 CASSLVRGGVSAKNIQYF TGTGCCAGCAGCTTAGTCAGGGGGGGGGTCAGCGCCAAAAACATTCAGTACTTC
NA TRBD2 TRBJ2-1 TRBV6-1 CASSRGVQRGFNEQFF TGTGCCAGCAGTCGGGGTGTACAGCGGGGGTTCAATGAGCAGTTCTTC
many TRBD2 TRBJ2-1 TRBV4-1 CASSQPTYLAGGVNEQFF TGCGCCAGCAGCCAACCAACCTACCTAGCGGGGGGCGTGAATGAGCAGTTCTTC
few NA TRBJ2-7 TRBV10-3 CAISPDPQGEQYF TGTGCCATCAGCCCTGACCCCCAGGGCGAGCAGTACTTC
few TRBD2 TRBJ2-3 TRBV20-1 CSGPGLARSTDTQYF TGCAGTGGCCCCGGACTAGCGCGAAGCACAGATACGCAGTATTTT
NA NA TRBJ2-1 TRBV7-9 CASSLAADLVSSQFF TGTGCCAGCAGCTTAGCCGCTGACCTAGTTTCTTCGCAGTTCTTC
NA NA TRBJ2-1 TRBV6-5 CASSYSTGYNEQFF TGTGCCAGCAGTTACTCTACAGGGTACAATGAGCAGTTCTTC
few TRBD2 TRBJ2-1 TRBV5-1 CASKASGSNEQFF TGCGCCAGCAAGGCTAGCGGGAGCAATGAGCAGTTCTTC
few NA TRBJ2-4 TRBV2 CASSEIPFGGKKNIQYF TGTGCCAGCAGTGAAATCCCCTTTGGAGGGAAAAAAAACATTCAGTACTTC
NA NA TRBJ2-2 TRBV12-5 CASGLALQGYTGELFF TGTGCTAGTGGTTTGGCCCTACAGGGTTATACCGGGGAGCTGTTTTTT
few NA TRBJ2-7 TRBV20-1 CSASPMSGQTYEQYF TGCAGTGCTAGCCCGATGTCAGGACAGACCTACGAGCAGTACTTC
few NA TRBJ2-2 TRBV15 CATSRASGELFF TGTGCCACCAGCAGAGCCTCCGGGGAGCTGTTTTTT
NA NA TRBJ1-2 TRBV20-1 CSARTGGYTF TGCAGTGCTAGAACCGGAGGCTACACCTTC
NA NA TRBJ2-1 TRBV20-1 CSARGGRWNEQFF TGCAGTGCTAGAGGAGGGCGGTGGAATGAGCAGTTCTTC
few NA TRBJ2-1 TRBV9 CASSVENLPYNEQFF TGTGCCAGCAGCGTAGAAAACCTTCCTTACAATGAGCAGTTCTTC
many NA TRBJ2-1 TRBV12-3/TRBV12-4 CAIAGNSYNEQFF TGTGCCATCGCCGGGAACTCCTACAATGAGCAGTTCTTC
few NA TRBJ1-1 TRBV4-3 CASSQDYHDFTEAFF TGCGCCAGCAGCCAAGATTACCACGACTTCACTGAAGCTTTCTTT
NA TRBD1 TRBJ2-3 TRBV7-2 CASSLEGTVRSDTQYF TGTGCCAGCAGCTTAGAAGGGACAGTCAGGTCAGATACGCAGTATTTT
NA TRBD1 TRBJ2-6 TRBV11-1 CASSLIIADRDMTGANVLTF TGTGCCAGCAGCTTAATCATCGCGGACAGGGATATGACTGGGGCCAACGTCCTGACTTTC
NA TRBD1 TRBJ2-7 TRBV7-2 CASSSLTGGYEQYF TGTGCCAGCAGCTCCCTGACAGGGGGCTACGAGCAGTACTTC
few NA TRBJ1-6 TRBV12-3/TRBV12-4 CASSLQGTLHF TGTGCCAGCAGTTTACAGGGGACCCTCCACTTT
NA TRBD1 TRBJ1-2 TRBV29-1 CSVEFAGGFGYTF TGCAGCGTTGAGTTTGCAGGGGGCTTTGGCTACACCTTC
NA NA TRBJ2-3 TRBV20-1 CSARDPGQAFDTQYF TGCAGTGCTAGAGATCCGGGGCAGGCCTTTGATACGCAGTATTTT
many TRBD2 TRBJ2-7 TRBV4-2 CASSRSGTSGSYEQYF TGTGCCAGCAGCCGATCCGGGACTAGCGGGAGTTACGAGCAGTACTTC
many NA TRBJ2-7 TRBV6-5 CASSYFADSYEQYF TGTGCCAGCAGTTACTTCGCGGACTCCTACGAGCAGTACTTC
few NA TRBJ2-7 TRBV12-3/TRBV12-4 CASSPKRRSSYEQYF TGTGCCAGCAGCCCTAAGCGGAGAAGCTCCTACGAGCAGTACTTC
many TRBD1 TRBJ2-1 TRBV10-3 CAISEPEQGPEQFF TGTGCCATCAGTGAGCCAGAACAGGGGCCTGAGCAGTTCTTC
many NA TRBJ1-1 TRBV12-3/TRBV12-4 CASSGGGDFYTEAFF TGTGCCAGCAGTGGGGGGGGGGATTTCTACACTGAAGCTTTCTTT
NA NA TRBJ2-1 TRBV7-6 CASSFGGLNNEQFF TGTGCCAGCAGCTTTGGGGGCCTGAACAATGAGCAGTTCTTC
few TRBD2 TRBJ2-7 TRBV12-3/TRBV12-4 CASSFWASGGYEQYF TGTGCCAGCAGTTTTTGGGCTAGCGGGGGGTACGAGCAGTACTTC
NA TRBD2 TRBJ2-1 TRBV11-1 CASSSTGLAGGTSYNEQFF TGTGCCAGCAGCTCCACGGGACTAGCGGGGGGTACCTCCTACAATGAGCAGTTCTTC
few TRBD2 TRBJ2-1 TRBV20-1 CSASGGSNNEQFF TGCAGTGCTAGTGGCGGGAGTAACAATGAGCAGTTCTTC
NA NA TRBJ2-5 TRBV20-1 CSASPNGGFQETQYF TGCAGTGCTAGCCCCAACGGGGGATTCCAAGAGACCCAGTACTTC
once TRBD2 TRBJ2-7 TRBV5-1 CASSAWTSGSYEQYF TGCGCCAGCAGCGCTTGGACTAGCGGGAGTTACGAGCAGTACTTC
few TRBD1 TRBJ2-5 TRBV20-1 CSALQGAGGTQYF TGCAGTGCCCTTCAGGGGGCCGGGGGGACCCAGTACTTC